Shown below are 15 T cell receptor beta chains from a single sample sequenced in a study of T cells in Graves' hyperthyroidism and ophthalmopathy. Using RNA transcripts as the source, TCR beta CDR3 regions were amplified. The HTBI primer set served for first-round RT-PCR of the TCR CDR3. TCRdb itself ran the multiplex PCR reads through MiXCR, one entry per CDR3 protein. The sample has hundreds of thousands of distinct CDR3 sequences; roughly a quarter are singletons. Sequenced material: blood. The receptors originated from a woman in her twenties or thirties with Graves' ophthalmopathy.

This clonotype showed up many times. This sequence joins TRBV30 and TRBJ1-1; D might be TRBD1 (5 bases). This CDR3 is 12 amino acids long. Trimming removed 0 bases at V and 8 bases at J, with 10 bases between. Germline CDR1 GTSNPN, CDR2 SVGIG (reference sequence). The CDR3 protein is CAWSVPTGEAFF. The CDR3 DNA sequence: TGTGCCTGGAGTGTACCCACAGGCGAAGCTTTCTTT.

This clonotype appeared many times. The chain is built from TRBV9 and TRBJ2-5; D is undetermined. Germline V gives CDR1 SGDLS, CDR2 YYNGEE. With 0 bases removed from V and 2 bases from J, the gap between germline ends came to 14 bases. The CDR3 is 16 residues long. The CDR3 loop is CASSVAPVGLQETQYF. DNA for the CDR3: TGTGCCAGCAGCGTAGCCCCCGTTGGCTTACAAGAGACCCAGTACTTC.

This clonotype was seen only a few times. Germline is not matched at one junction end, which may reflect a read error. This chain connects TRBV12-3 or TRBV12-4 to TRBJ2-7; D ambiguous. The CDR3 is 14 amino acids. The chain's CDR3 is CASSDNIRSYEQHF. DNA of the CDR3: TGTGCCAGCAGCGACAACATACGCTCCTACGAGCAGCACTTC.

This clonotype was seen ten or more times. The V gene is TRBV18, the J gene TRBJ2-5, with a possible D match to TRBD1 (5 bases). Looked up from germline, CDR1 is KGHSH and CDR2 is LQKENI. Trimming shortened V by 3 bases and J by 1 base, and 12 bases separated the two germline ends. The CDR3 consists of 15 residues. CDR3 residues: CASSPNDSPQETQYF. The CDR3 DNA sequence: TGTGCCAGCTCACCGAACGACAGTCCCCAAGAGACCCAGTACTTC.

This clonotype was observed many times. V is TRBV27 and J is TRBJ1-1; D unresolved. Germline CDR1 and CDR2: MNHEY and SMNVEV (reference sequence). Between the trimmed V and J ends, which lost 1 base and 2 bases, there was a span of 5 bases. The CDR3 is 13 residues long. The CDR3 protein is CASSLFTNTEAFF. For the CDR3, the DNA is TGTGCCAGCAGTTTATTCACTAACACTGAAGCTTTCTTT.

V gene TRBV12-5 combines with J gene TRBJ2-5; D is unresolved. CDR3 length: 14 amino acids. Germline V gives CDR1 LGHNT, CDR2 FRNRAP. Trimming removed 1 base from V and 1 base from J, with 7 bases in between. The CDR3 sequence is CASGLGNFQETQYF. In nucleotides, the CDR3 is TGTGCTAGTGGTTTGGGAAACTTCCAAGAGACCCAGTACTTC.

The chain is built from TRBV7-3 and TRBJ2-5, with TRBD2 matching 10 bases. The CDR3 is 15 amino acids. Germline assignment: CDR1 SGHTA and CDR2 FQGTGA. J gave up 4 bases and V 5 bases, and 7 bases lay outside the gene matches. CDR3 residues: CASSATSGVGETQYF. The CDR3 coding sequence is TGTGCCAGCAGCGCAACTAGCGGGGTGGGAGAGACCCAGTACTTC.

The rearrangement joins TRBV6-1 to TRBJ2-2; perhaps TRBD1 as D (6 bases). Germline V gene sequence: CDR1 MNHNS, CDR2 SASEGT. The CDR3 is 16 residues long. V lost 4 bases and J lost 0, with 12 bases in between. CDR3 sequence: CASSVIGQTNTGELFF. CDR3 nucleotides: TGTGCCAGCAGTGTAATCGGACAGACGAACACCGGGGAGCTGTTTTTT.

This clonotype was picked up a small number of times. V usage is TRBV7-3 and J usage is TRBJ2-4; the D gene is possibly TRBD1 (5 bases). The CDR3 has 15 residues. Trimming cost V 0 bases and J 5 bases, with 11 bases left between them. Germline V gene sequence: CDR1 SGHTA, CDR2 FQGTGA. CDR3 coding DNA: TGTGCCAGCAGCTTAACGGGGCTAGACCAAAACATTCAGTACTTC. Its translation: CASSLTGLDQNIQYF.

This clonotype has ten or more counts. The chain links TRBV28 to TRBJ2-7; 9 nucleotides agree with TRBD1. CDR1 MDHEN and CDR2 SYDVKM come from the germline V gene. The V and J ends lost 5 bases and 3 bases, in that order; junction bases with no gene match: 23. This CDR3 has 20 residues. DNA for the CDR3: TGTGCCAGCAGTCTCCCACCGGGACAGGGAGACCTAGTGGCCTACTACGAGCAGTACTTC. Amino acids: CASSLPPGQGDLVAYYEQYF.

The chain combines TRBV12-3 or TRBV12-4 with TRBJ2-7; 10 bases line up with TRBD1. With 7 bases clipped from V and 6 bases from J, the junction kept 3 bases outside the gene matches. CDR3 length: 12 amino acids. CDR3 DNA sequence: TGTGCCAGCAAAAGGACAGGGGGCGAGCAGTACTTC. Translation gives CASKRTGGEQYF.

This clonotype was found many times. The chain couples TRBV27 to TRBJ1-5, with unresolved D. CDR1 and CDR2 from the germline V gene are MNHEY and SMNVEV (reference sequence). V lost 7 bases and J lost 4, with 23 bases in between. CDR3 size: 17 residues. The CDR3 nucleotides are TGTGCCAGCAATGAGGTCATCCCGGTCACCCCAAATCAGCCCCAGCATTTT. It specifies CASNEVIPVTPNQPQHF.

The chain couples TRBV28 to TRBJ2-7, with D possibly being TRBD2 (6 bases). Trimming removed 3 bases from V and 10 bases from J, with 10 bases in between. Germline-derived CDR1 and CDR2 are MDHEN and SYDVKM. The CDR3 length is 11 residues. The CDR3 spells CASSLRGNQYF. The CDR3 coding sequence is TGTGCCAGCAGTTTGCGGGGTAATCAGTACTTC.

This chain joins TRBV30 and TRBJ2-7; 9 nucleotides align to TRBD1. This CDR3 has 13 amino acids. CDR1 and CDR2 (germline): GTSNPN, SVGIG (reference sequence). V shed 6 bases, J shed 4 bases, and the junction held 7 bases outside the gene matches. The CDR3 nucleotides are TGTGCCTGTCTAGGACAGGGGTTTTACGAGCAGTACTTC. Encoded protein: CACLGQGFYEQYF.

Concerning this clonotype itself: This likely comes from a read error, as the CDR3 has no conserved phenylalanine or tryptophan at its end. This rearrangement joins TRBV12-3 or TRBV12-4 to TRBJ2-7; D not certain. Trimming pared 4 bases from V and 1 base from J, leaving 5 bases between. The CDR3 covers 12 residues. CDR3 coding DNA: TGTGCCAGCAGTTGGCAATCCTACGAGCAGTACTAC. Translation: CASSWQSYEQYY.